This T cell receptor (beta chain) emerged from a study of cytomegalovirus exposure and HLA in healthy donors. Study-level points and caveats: Later analysis demonstrated an association between a missense DCLRE1C variant and TCR beta V- and J-gene trimming. Earlier results showed most TCR beta V segments being productive about 87% or about 30% of the time. Researchers reported in a later analysis that common viral pathogens appeared linked to several top clusters.

V dropped 1 base and J dropped 6 bases, with 9 bases sitting between them. This CDR3 comprises 13 residues. Germline V gene lookup returns CDR1 MGHRA and CDR2 YSYEKL. 13 Jbeta primers and 60 Vbeta primers were used for the PCR. Clones were sequenced by immunoSEQ multiplex PCR, and TCRdb holds only the in-frame ones, with some missing. The sample contains some 96,000 clones, about 75% of which appear only once. In the case of this clone: Its antigen remains unknown.

The chain uses TRBV4-1 and TRBJ1-1; perhaps TRBD1 as D (5 bases). This receptor was obtained from a man in his forties in good health and CMV-seropositive. Sequencing input: PBMCs. In nucleotides, the CDR3 is TGCGCCAGCAGCCAAGCGGGGGTCCCTGAAGCTTTCTTT. Protein product: CASSQAGVPEAFF.